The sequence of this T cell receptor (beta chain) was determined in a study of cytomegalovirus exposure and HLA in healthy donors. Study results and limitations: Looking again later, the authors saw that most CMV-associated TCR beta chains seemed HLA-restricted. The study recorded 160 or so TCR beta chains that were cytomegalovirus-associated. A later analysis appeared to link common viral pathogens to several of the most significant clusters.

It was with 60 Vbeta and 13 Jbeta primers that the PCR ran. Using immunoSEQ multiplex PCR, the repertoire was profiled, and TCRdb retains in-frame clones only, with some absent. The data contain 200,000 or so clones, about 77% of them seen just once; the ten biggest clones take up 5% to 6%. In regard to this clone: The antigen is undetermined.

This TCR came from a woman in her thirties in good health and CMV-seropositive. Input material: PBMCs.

The CDR3 here is CASSFGLGASGVLAGDWGYEQYF. The DNA of the CDR3 is TGCGCCAGCAGCTTCGGGCTTGGGGCTTCAGGGGTACTAGCGGGGGACTGGGGATACGAGCAGTACTTC. The chain is built from TRBV5-1 and TRBJ2-7, with TRBD2 matching 11 bases. The CDR3 length is 23 residues. The V gene end was trimmed by 2 bases and the J gene end by 4 bases; junction bases not matched to a gene: 29. CDR1 and CDR2 from the germline V gene are SGHRS and YFSETQ.